This T cell receptor beta chain came from a study of T-cell reconstitution after alpha-beta-depleted transplantation in children. Study findings and constraints: Reports say that about two months after transplant, the alpha-beta T cells came out of several hundred graft clones that had expanded. TCRbeta diversity was high at day 60 in some patients (a result of surviving recipient T cells and thymic progenitors). After one year, T-cell counts and TCRbeta diversity mostly came from new T cells.

This clonotype was counted ten times or more. Its cognate antigen is unknown. The CDR3 extends over 13 amino acids. Trimming removed 6 bases from V and 2 bases from J; junction bases left unmatched: 3. Germline V gives CDR1 MNHNY, CDR2 SVGAGI (reference sequence). Preparing the TCRbeta library involved the use of unique molecular identifiers. TCRdb re-called the PCR reads with MiXCR, one entry per CDR3 protein. The sample records hundreds of thousands of distinct CDR3 sequences, roughly 8.2% being singletons. This receptor was identified in a male patient between 5 and 17 years old who had a stem cell transplant for acute lymphoblastic leukemia, so the T cells may come from the graft donor. The chain carries TRBV6-6 and TRBJ2-7; 8 bases map to TRBD1. The input for sequencing was PBMCs, mostly from graft donor cells, taken 180 days after TCRalphabeta/CD19-depleted stem cell transplant. CDR3 protein: CASSRDRTYEQYF. The CDR3 DNA is TGTGCCAGCAGCCGGGACAGGACCTACGAGCAGTACTTC.